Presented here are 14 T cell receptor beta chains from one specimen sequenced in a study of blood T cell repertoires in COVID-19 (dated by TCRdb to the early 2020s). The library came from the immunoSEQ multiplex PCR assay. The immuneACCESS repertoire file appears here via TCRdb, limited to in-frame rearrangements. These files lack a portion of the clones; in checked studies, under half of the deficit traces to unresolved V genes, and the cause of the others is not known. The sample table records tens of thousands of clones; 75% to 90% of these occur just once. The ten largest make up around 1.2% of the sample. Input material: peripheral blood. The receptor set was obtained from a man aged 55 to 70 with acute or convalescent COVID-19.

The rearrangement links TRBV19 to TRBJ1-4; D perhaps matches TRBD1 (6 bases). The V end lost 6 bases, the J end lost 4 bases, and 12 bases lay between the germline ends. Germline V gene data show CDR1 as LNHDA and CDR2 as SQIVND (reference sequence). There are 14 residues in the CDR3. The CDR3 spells CASRPGQNNEKLFF. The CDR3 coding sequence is TGTGCCAGTAGGCCGGGACAAAATAATGAAAAACTGTTTTTT.

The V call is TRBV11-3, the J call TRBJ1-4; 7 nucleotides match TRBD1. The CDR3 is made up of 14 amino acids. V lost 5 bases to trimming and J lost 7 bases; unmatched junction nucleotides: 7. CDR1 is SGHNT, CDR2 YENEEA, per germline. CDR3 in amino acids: CASSPRTGGEKLFF. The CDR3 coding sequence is TGTGCCAGCAGCCCCCGGACAGGTGGTGAAAAACTGTTTTTT. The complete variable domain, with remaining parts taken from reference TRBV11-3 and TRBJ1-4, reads EAGVVQSPRYKIIEKKQPVAFWCNPISGHNTLYWYLQNLGQGPELLIRYENEEAVDDSQLPKDRFSAERLKGVDSTLKIQPAELGDSAVYLCASSPRTGGEKLFFGSGTQLSVL.

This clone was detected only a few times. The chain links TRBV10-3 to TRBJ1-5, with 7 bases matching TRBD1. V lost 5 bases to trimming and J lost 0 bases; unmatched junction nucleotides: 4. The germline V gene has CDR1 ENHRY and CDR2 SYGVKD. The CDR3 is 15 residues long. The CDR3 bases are TGTGCCATCAGTACGGGACAGTTTAGCAATCAGCCCCAGCATTTT. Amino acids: CAISTGQFSNQPQHF.

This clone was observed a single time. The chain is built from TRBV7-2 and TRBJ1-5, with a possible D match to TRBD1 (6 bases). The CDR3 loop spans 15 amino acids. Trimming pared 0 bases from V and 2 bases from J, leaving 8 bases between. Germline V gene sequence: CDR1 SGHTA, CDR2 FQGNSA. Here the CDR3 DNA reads TGTGCCAGCAGCTTAGCGCCAGGGGGCAATCAGCCCCAGCATTTT. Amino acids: CASSLAPGGNQPQHF.

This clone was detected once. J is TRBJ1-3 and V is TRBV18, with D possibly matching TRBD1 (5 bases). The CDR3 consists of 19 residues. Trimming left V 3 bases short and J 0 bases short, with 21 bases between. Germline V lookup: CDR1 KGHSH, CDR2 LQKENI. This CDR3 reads CASSPTAGNIRGSGNTIYF. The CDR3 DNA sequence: TGTGCCAGCTCACCTACTGCAGGGAATATAAGGGGCTCTGGAAACACCATATATTTT.

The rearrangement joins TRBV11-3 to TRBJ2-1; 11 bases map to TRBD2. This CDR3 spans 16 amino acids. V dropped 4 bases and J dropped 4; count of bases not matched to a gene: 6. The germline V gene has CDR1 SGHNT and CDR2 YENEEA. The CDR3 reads CASSSSSGGTYNEQFF. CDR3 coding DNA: TGTGCCAGCAGCTCCTCTAGCGGGGGGACTTACAATGAGCAGTTCTTC.

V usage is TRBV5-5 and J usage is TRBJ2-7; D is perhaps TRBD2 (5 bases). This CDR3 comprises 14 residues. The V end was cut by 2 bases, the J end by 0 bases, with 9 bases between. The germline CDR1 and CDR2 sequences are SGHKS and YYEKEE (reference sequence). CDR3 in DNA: TGTGCCAGCAGCTTTACTAGTAACTCCTACGAGCAGTACTTC. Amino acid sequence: CASSFTSNSYEQYF.

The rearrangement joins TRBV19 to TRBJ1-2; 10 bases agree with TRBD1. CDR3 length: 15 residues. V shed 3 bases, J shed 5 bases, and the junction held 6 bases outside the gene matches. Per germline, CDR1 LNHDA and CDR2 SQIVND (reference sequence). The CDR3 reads CASSIRGQGPYGYTF. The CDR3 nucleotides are TGTGCCAGTAGTATTAGGGGACAGGGGCCTTATGGCTACACCTTC.

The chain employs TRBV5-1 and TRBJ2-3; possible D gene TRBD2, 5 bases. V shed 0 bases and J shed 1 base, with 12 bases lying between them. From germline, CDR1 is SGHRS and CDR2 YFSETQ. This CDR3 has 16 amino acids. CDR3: CASSLVGSGRTDTQYF. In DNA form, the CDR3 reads TGCGCCAGCAGCTTGGTAGGCAGCGGACGCACAGATACGCAGTATTTT.

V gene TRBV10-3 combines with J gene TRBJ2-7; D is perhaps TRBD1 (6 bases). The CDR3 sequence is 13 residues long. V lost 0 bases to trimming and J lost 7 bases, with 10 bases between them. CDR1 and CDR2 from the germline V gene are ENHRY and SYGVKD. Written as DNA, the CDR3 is TGTGCCATCAGTGAGTCGACAGGCCAGGAGCAGTACTTC. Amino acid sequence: CAISESTGQEQYF.

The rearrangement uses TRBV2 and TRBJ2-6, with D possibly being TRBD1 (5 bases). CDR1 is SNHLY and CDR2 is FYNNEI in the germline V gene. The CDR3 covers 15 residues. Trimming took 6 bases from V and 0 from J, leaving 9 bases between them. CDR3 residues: CASRLTDSGANVLTF. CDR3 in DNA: TGTGCCAGCAGGTTGACAGACTCTGGGGCCAACGTCCTGACTTTC.

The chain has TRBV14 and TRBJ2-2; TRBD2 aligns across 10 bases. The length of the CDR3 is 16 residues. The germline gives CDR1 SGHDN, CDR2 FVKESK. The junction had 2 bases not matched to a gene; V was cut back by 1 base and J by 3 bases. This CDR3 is CASSQASGRDTGELFF. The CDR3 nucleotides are TGTGCCAGCAGCCAAGCTAGCGGGAGAGACACCGGGGAGCTGTTTTTT.

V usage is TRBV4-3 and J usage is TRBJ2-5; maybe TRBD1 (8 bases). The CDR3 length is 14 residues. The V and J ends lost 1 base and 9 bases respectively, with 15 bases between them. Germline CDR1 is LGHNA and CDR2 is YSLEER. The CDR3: CASSQVQTGGAQYF. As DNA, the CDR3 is TGCGCCAGCAGCCAAGTACAAACAGGGGGGGCCCAGTACTTC.

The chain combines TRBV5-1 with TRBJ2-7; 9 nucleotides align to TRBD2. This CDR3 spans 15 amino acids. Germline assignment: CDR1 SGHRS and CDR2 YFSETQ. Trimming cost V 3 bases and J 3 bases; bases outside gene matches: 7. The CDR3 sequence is CASSSSSGTIYEQYF. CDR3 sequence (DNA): TGCGCCAGCAGCTCTTCTAGCGGGACCATCTACGAGCAGTACTTC.